This is a list of T cell receptor beta chains from one sample in a study of cytomegalovirus exposure and HLA in healthy donors. Sequencing was performed with immunoSEQ multiplex PCR; in TCRdb, only in-frame clones are kept and a portion is missing. The profile shows some 340,000 clones, roughly nine tenths of them singletons. What was sequenced was PBMCs. Receptors were obtained from a woman in her twenties or thirties in good health and CMV-seropositive. CDR3s include the opening cysteine and the closing phenylalanine or tryptophan. A D gene is named only where the DNA matches it firmly. Clone sizes are given selectively: once, few, many, or a class where the clone is expanded.

v_call	cdr3_length	clone_size	j_call	d_call	cdr3_aa	cdr3_nt
TRBV7-9	14	once	TRBJ1-2	TRBD1	CASTPGTGNKGYTF	TGTGCCAGTACTCCCGGGACAGGGAACAAGGGCTACACCTTC
TRBV7-9	14	-	TRBJ2-7	-	CASSTTGPRYEQYF	TGTGCCAGCAGCACAACCGGGCCTAGATACGAGCAGTACTTC
TRBV27	15	once	TRBJ1-5	-	CASSLRGESNQPQHF	TGTGCCAGCAGTTTAAGGGGTGAAAGCAATCAGCCCCAGCATTTT
TRBV6-6	14	-	TRBJ2-7	-	CASTLTGKLYEQYF	TGTGCCAGCACTCTTACAGGGAAACTTTACGAGCAGTACTTC
TRBV7-2	18	-	TRBJ2-6	TRBD1	CASSGTGTGVSGANVLTF	TGTGCCAGCAGCGGCACCGGGACAGGGGTTTCTGGGGCCAACGTCCTGACTTTC
TRBV9	14	-	TRBJ2-7	-	CASSVGSAPYEQYF	TGTGCCAGCAGCGTAGGTTCCGCTCCCTACGAGCAGTACTTC
TRBV30	14	once	TRBJ2-1	TRBD2	CAWSGTRGVNEQFF	TGTGCCTGGTCCGGGACTAGGGGGGTGAATGAGCAGTTCTTC
TRBV2	15	-	TRBJ1-5	TRBD1	CASSSDRGSNQPQHF	TGTGCCAGCAGCTCTGACAGGGGAAGCAATCAGCCCCAGCATTTT
TRBV30	15	-	TRBJ1-1	-	CAWSHRPPVNTEAFF	TGTGCCTGGAGTCACCGGCCTCCCGTGAACACTGAAGCTTTCTTT
TRBV10-2	12	-	TRBJ1-1	-	CASSMVNTEAFF	TGCGCCAGCAGTATGGTCAACACTGAAGCTTTCTTT
TRBV9	15	-	TRBJ1-2	-	CASSVEGWPDYGYTF	TGTGCCAGCAGCGTAGAGGGGTGGCCCGACTATGGCTACACCTTC
TRBV29-1	15	-	TRBJ1-1	TRBD1	CSVERNRGLDTEAFF	TGCAGCGTTGAGAGAAACAGGGGGTTGGACACTGAAGCTTTCTTT
TRBV30	15	once	TRBJ2-3	TRBD2	CAWSRSSGKTDTQYF	TGTGCCTGGAGCCGCTCTAGCGGGAAGACAGATACGCAGTATTTT
TRBV19	14	-	TRBJ2-3	-	CASSISLTTDTQYF	TGTGCCAGTAGTATATCCCTGACGACAGATACGCAGTATTTT
TRBV30	16	-	TRBJ2-2	-	CAWSAWGRANTGELFF	TGTGCCTGGAGTGCATGGGGGAGAGCGAACACCGGGGAGCTGTTTTTT
TRBV5-4	13	-	TRBJ2-7	-	CASSFPGSYEQYF	TGTGCCAGCAGCTTCCCAGGGTCCTACGAGCAGTACTTC
TRBV7-9	15	once	TRBJ2-1	-	CASSLAGASYNEQFF	TGTGCCAGCAGCTTAGCGGGGGCCTCTTACAATGAGCAGTTCTTC
TRBV7-9	13	-	TRBJ1-2	-	CASSRTGMGGYTF	TGTGCCAGCAGCCGAACGGGGATGGGGGGCTACACCTTC
TRBV7-3	13	-	TRBJ1-2	-	CASSLIAGRGYTF	TGTGCCAGCAGCTTAATTGCGGGACGCGGCTACACCTTC
TRBV30	12	-	TRBJ2-3	TRBD1	CAWGQGTDTQYF	TGTGCCTGGGGACAGGGCACAGATACGCAGTATTTT
TRBV6-5	15	-	TRBJ1-1	-	CASSYSRGGLTEAFF	TGTGCCAGCAGTTACTCACGTGGGGGGCTAACTGAAGCTTTCTTT
TRBV5-6	15	-	TRBJ1-3	-	CASSASGRAGNTIYF	TGTGCCAGCAGCGCATCAGGGAGGGCTGGAAACACCATATATTTT
TRBV29-1	12	-	TRBJ1-3	-	CSVASSGNTIYF	TGCAGCGTTGCCAGCTCTGGAAACACCATATATTTT